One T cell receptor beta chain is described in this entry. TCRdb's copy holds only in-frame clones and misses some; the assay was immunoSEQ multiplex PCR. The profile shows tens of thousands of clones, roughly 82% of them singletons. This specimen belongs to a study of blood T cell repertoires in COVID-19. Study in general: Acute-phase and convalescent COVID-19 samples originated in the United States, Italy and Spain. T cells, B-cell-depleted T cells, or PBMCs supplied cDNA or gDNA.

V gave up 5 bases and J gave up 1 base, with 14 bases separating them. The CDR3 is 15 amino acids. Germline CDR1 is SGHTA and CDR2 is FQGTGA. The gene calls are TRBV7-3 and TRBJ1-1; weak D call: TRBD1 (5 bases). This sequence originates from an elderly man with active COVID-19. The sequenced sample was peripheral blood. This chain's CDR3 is CASSPSGTGNTEAFF. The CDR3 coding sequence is TGTGCCAGCAGCCCCAGTGGGACTGGGAACACTGAAGCTTTCTTT.